Below are 29 T cell receptor beta chains sequenced from a single sample in a study of tumor and adjacent non-tumor tissue in lung cancer. The library came from three nested PCR rounds adapted from ARM-PCR protocols. TCRdb fed the multiplex PCR reads into MiXCR, producing one record per CDR3 protein. The sample has about 98,000 distinct CDR3 sequences; more than 80% are singletons. No cell sorting was done before RNA was extracted from the tissue. More than 3 cm separated this lung sample from the edge of the tumor. The sequencing sample was made of distant non-tumor lung tissue. Source of these receptors: a man aged 55 to 70 with small cell lung cancer.

On this clonotype: This CDR3 is missing its conserved last phenylalanine or tryptophan, likely due to a read error. The rearrangement joins TRBV11-2 to TRBJ1-1; 9 nucleotides align to TRBD1. This CDR3 contains 17 residues. Per the germline V gene, CDR1 is SGHAT and CDR2 is FQNNGV. V lost 2 bases, J lost 1 base, and 8 bases stayed unmatched. CDR3 amino acids: CASSLTGGMDRNTEAFL. The CDR3 DNA reads TGTGCCAGCAGCTTAACAGGGGGCATGGATAGGAACACTGAAGCTTTCTTA.

This clonotype has only a few counts. A much larger clone sits a single nucleotide away, making a read error possible. This rearrangement joins TRBV5-6 to TRBJ1-2; TRBD1 matches 10 bases. Germline CDR1 is SGHDT and CDR2 is YYEEEE. Unmatched junction bases numbered 6, after V lost 4 bases and J lost 9 bases. This CDR3 spans 13 amino acids. The CDR3 loop is CASSTGTGVSYTF. CDR3 coding DNA: TGTGCCAGCAGCACGGGGACAGGGGTCAGCTACACCTTC.

Points on this clonotype: The junction differs from germline at one of its ends, possibly a read error. The CDR3 loop reads CASSQVLRAYTGELFF. The CDR3 DNA sequence: TGTGCCAGCAGCCAAGTTCTGAGGGCCTACACCGGGGAGCTTTTTTTC. The V and J genes are TRBV4-2 and TRBJ2-2, with D possibly being TRBD2 (5 bases). Per germline, CDR1 LGHNA and CDR2 YNFKEQ. The CDR3 contains 16 residues.

Concerning this clonotype: At one of its ends the junction is not consistent with the germline gene, which may arise from a read error. The chain has TRBV9 and TRBJ1-1, with D unresolved. Per the germline V gene, CDR1 is SGDLS and CDR2 is YYNGEE. The CDR3 consists of 15 residues. CDR3 sequence (DNA): TGTACCAGCAGCCCCCTTGGGGAGGGATACACTGAAGCTTTCTTT. Amino acid sequence: CTSSPLGEGYTEAFF.

With respect to this clonotype: Since a much larger clone is just one base distant, this may be a read error. The chain links TRBV11-1 to TRBJ2-4; D might be TRBD1 (6 bases). From germline, CDR1 is SGHAT and CDR2 FQDESV (reference sequence). This CDR3 has 15 amino acids. The CDR3 coding sequence is TGTGCCAGCAACTTAGGACAGACAGCCAAAAACACTCAGTACTTC. As protein: CASNLGQTAKNTQYF.

Notes on this clonotype: Compared with germline, one end of the junction differs, possibly owing to a read error. The V and J genes are TRBV10-3 and TRBJ2-3; D gene ambiguous. The CDR3 runs 16 residues. The germline CDR1 and CDR2 sequences are ENHRY and SYGVKD. CDR3 region: CAIREQTRQRTHTQYF. CDR3 DNA: TGTGCCATCAGAGAACAAACTCGGCAGAGGACCCATACACAGTATTTT.

The chain employs TRBV5-1 and TRBJ2-2, with TRBD1 matching over 8 bases. The CDR3 has 15 amino acids. Germline CDR1 is SGHRS and CDR2 is YFSETQ. V shed 6 bases and J 7 bases; nucleotides not matched to a gene: 11. As DNA, the CDR3 is TGCGCCAGCACCCTGACAGGGGTCGACAGCGGGGAGCTGTTTTTT. Its translation: CASTLTGVDSGELFF. The full variable domain, rest sourced from reference TRBV5-1 and TRBJ2-2, is KAGVTQTPRYLIKTRGQQVTLSCSPISGHRSVSWYQQTPGQGLQFLFEYFSETQRNKGNFPGRFSGRQFSNSRSEMNVSTLELGDSALYLCASTLTGVDSGELFFGEGSRLTVL.

A note on this clonotype: The junction does not match germline at one end; this may be a read error. This chain uses TRBV12-3 or TRBV12-4 with TRBJ2-4; D remains ambiguous. There are 14 residues in the CDR3. CDR3 nucleotides: TGTGCCAGCACCTTAGGGCAAGCCAAAAACATTCAGTATTTC. It codes for CASTLGQAKNIQYF.

Worth noting for this clonotype: Here the CDR3 omits its conserved ending phenylalanine or tryptophan, so a read error is the likely source. The rearrangement links TRBV12-3 or TRBV12-4 to TRBJ1-2; 8 positions agree with TRBD1. The junction had 4 bases not matched to a gene; V was cut back by 6 bases and J by 4 bases. The CDR3 covers 13 residues. Here the CDR3 reads CASSSTGGYGYTI. As DNA, the CDR3 is TGTGCCAGCAGCTCAACAGGGGGCTATGGCTACACCATT.

With respect to this clonotype: An end of the junction does not agree with germline; a read error may underlie this. The V and J genes are TRBV6-1 and TRBJ1-1; 7 bases agree with TRBD1. Per the germline V gene, CDR1 is MNHNS and CDR2 is SASEGT. The CDR3 is 15 residues long. CDR3 in amino acids: CAGSALGQRNTAAFF. For the CDR3, the DNA is TGTGCCGGCAGTGCCTTGGGACAGAGGAACACTGCAGCTTTCTTT.

V and J are TRBV4-2 and TRBJ1-3; no firm D call. Between the trimmed V and J ends, which lost 11 bases and 1 base, there was a span of 21 bases. The V gene's germline CDR1 is LGHNA and CDR2 YNFKEQ. CDR3 length equals 16 residues. Here the CDR3 reads CACNQEFGGSGNTIYF. The DNA of the CDR3 is TGTGCCTGCAACCAAGAGTTCGGCGGTTCTGGAAACACCATATATTTT.

Concerning this clonotype: An end of the junction differs from the germline gene, which may be a read error. V is TRBV29-1 and J is TRBJ2-7, with a weak D call TRBD2 (6 bases). The CDR3 sequence is 14 residues long. The germline V gene encodes CDR1 SQVTM and CDR2 ANQGSEA. CDR3 nucleotides: TGCAGTGTTGCTGGCGGGATCGCCTACTACGAGCAGTACTTC. This encodes CSVAGGIAYYEQYF.

Of note for this clonotype: It may be a read error: a sequence one base away is much more abundant. Likely a read error: the CDR3 ends without its conserved phenylalanine or tryptophan. The limits of the CDR3 on the DNA are not certain, so only TCRdb's listed CDR3 is given. This rearrangement joins TRBV30 to TRBJ1-2; the DNA was not used to check the table's D call, TRBD1. The CDR3 has 14 residues if both end residues are counted. From germline, CDR1 is GTSNPN and CDR2 SVGIG (reference sequence). CDR3 protein: CAWSRGTGLSRFPL.

Concerning this clonotype itself: An end of the junction differs from the germline gene, which may be a read error. The chain links TRBV11-2 to TRBJ1-2; the D gene is possibly TRBD1 (6 bases). Germline lookup yields CDR1 SGHAT and CDR2 FQNNGV. The CDR3 has 13 amino acids. The CDR3, as DNA: TGTGTCAGCAACAACAGGGATAATTATGGCTACACCTTC. Encoded protein: CVSNNRDNYGYTF.

Points on this clonotype: A read error may account for a junction end that differs from germline. The chain is built from TRBV11-2 and TRBJ1-5; perhaps TRBD1 as D (6 bases). The CDR3 length is 16 residues. From germline, CDR1 is SGHAT and CDR2 FQNNGV. In DNA, the CDR3 is TGTGCCAGCAGCCCGTACGGGGGACAAGGAATCCTGCCCCAGCATTTC. Its translation is CASSPYGGQGILPQHF. Based on the CDR3 plus reference TRBV11-2 and TRBJ1-5, the full variable domain is EAGVAQSPRYKIIEKRQSVAFWCNPISGHATLYWYQQILGQGPKLLIQFQNNGVVDDSQLPKDRFSAERLKGVDSTLKIQPAKLEDSAVYLCASSPYGGQGILPQHFGDGTRLSIL.

About this clonotype itself: One junction end does not reproduce the germline sequence, and a read error may be involved. The chain employs TRBV7-9 and TRBJ2-2, with 8 bases lining up with TRBD1. Germline V CDR1 and CDR2: SEHNR, FQNEAQ (reference sequence). CDR3 length: 15 amino acids. The CDR3 sequence is CASSLRTGRDWDLFF. The CDR3 DNA sequence: TGTGCCAGCAGCTTGAGGACAGGGAGAGACTGGGATCTGTTTTTT.

As to this clonotype: The final CDR3 position lacks the conserved phenylalanine or tryptophan, pointing to a likely read error. The chain joins TRBV7-8 to TRBJ2-1; D not certain. CDR1 is SGHVS, CDR2 FQNEAQ, per germline. Between the trimmed V and J ends, which lost 1 base and 10 bases, there was a span of 11 bases. This CDR3 comprises 13 residues. The CDR3 coding sequence is TGTGCCAGCAGCTTAGATCCCCGAGGCGAGCAGTTCTCC. Translating it yields CASSLDPRGEQFS.

Note on this clonotype: Without the conserved terminal phenylalanine or tryptophan, this CDR3 likely stems from a read error. The chain joins TRBV29-1 to TRBJ1-2, with D possibly TRBD1 on 5 matching bases. Germline V gives CDR1 SQVTM, CDR2 ANQGSEA. Trimming cost V 2 bases and J 3 bases, with 7 bases left between them. The CDR3 extends over 12 amino acids. This CDR3 reads CSVERGHYGYTI. CDR3 coding DNA: TGCAGCGTTGAAAGGGGACACTATGGCTACACCATC.

On this clonotype itself: Germline is not matched at one junction end, which may reflect a read error. The chain carries TRBV12-3 or TRBV12-4 and TRBJ1-5; no firm D call. The CDR3 length is 15 residues. CDR3 protein: CVSSEEIGSNQPQDF. The DNA of the CDR3 is TGTGTCAGCAGCGAGGAGATCGGTAGCAATCAGCCCCAGGATTTT.

Comment on this clonotype: A junction boundary mismatches the germline segment, possibly from a read error. The gene calls are TRBV5-6 and TRBJ2-2, with D possibly called TRBD1 or TRBD2 (5 bases each). The CDR3 length is 20 residues. The germline gives CDR1 SGHDT, CDR2 YYEEEE. The CDR3: CASSWGSSPTGLWNAGELFF. CDR3 DNA sequence: TGTGCCAGTAGCTGGGGGAGCTCACCGACGGGGCTATGGAACGCCGGGGAGCTGTTTTTT.

Points on this clonotype: An end of the junction differs from the germline gene, which may be a read error. This sequence joins TRBV11-2 and TRBJ2-5; a weak D match, TRBD2 (6 bases). The V gene's germline CDR1 is SGHAT and CDR2 FQNNGV. CDR3 length: 13 residues. The CDR3 region has the DNA TGTGCCAGCAACTTAGAACCCGGAGGGACCCAATACTTC. Translation gives CASNLEPGGTQYF.

About this clonotype: One end of the junction does not line up with germline, which may come from a read error. The chain is built from TRBV4-2 and TRBJ2-5; perhaps TRBD2 as D (5 bases). Germline CDR1 and CDR2: LGHNA and YNFKEQ. The CDR3 covers 15 residues. The chain's CDR3 is CASSQERGSQETPYF. CDR3 coding DNA: TGTGCCAGCAGCCAAGAAAGAGGGTCTCAAGAGACCCCGTACTTC.

Of note for this clonotype: A much larger clone lies a single base off, so this may be a read error. The chain has TRBV20-1 and TRBJ2-1, with 7 bases identical to TRBD2. CDR1 DFQATT and CDR2 SNEGSKA come from the germline V gene (reference sequence). The CDR3 is 12 residues long. Here the CDR3 reads CSSRKGGSEQFF. DNA of the CDR3: TGCAGTTCTAGAAAGGGAGGGAGTGAGCAGTTCTTC.

Points on this clonotype: No conserved phenylalanine or tryptophan is present at the end of the CDR3, so a read error is the likely explanation. This chain connects TRBV11-2 to TRBJ2-2, with D maybe TRBD2 (6 bases). The CDR3 contains 14 residues. Trimming left V 5 bases short and J 14 bases short, with 21 bases between. Germline values: CDR1 SGHAT, CDR2 FQNNGV. The CDR3 reads CASSRLGGVGGLFY. The CDR3 region has the DNA TGTGCCAGCAGCCGGTTGGGCGGGGTCGGGGGACTGTTTTAT.

This chain links TRBV4-2 with TRBJ2-2; D is possibly TRBD2 (6 bases). V was pared by 1 base and J by 2 bases, with 11 bases between. CDR1 is LGHNA, CDR2 YNFKEQ, per germline. This CDR3 contains 16 residues. CDR3 coding DNA: TGTGCCAGCAGCCAAGTGAGGAGGGACAACACCGGGGAGCTGTTTTTT. Translated, it gives CASSQVRRDNTGELFF.

This clonotype was observed a few times. One end of the junction is discordant with germline, which a read error may explain. The V call is TRBV6-5, the J call TRBJ1-1; perhaps TRBD1 as D (5 bases). There are 14 residues in the CDR3. From germline, CDR1 is MNHEY and CDR2 SVGAGI. DNA of the CDR3: TGTGCCAGTAGAACGGGGAGGTGGGGGACTGAAGCTTGCTTT. Protein: CASRTGRWGTEACF.

A note on this clonotype: This is likely a read error, given that the CDR3 carries no conserved phenylalanine or tryptophan at its end. Written as DNA, the CDR3 is TGTGCCAGCAGCTTAGCTTCTAGCGACTCCTACGGACAGTACCTC. Its protein is CASSLASSDSYGQYL. The gene calls are TRBV11-2 and TRBJ2-7, with D maybe TRBD2 (6 bases). V was shortened by 1 base and J by 10 bases, with 20 bases between the two germline ends. The germline V gene encodes CDR1 SGHAT and CDR2 FQNNGV. This CDR3 is built from 15 residues.

Comments on this clonotype: An end of the junction differs from the germline gene, which may be a read error. V usage is TRBV29-1 and J usage is TRBJ2-1, with a possible D match to TRBD2 (5 bases). Germline V lookup: CDR1 SQVTM, CDR2 ANQGSEA. The CDR3 spans 15 residues. In DNA, the CDR3 is TGCAGTGCCGGAGGCGGCCCAAGCTCCAACAATGAGCAGTTCTTC. Translation gives CSAGGGPSSNNEQFF.

The gene calls are TRBV5-1 and TRBJ2-3; the D call may be TRBD1 or TRBD2 (5 bases each). The V gene's germline CDR1 is SGHRS and CDR2 YFSETQ. The ends were cut back, 3 bases at V and 10 bases at J, with 15 bases in the middle. The CDR3 loop spans 13 amino acids. The CDR3 sequence: CASSWDPREPQYF. CDR3 nucleotides: TGCGCCAGCAGCTGGGATCCCAGGGAGCCGCAGTATTTT.